Below, 18 T cell receptor beta chains from the same sample are listed, as sequenced in a study of T cells in Graves' hyperthyroidism and ophthalmopathy. Amplified TCR beta CDR3 regions derived from RNA transcripts. A first-round RT-PCR of the TCR CDR3 used the HTBI primer set. TCRdb itself ran the multiplex PCR reads through MiXCR, one entry per CDR3 protein. The repertoire holds over 450,000 distinct CDR3 sequences, with 15% to 20% as singletons. Material for sequencing was blood. The receptors stem from a woman between 18 and 29 years old with Graves' ophthalmopathy.

This clonotype has at least ten counts. The rearrangement uses TRBV11-2 and TRBJ2-3; D is unresolved. Trimming took 5 bases from V and 6 from J, leaving 12 bases between them. The CDR3 covers 13 residues. Germline loops: CDR1 SGHAT, CDR2 FQNNGV. The CDR3 spells CASSDALGDTQYF. CDR3 DNA: TGTGCCAGCAGCGACGCGTTGGGGGATACGCAGTATTTT. The full variable domain, in which reference TRBV11-2 and TRBJ2-3 provide the parts outside the CDR3, is EAGVAQSPRYKIIEKRQSVAFWCNPISGHATLYWYQQILGQGPKLLIQFQNNGVVDDSQLPKDRFSAERLKGVDSTLKIQPAKLEDSAVYLCASSDALGDTQYFGPGTRLTVL.

V is TRBV6-1 and J is TRBJ2-1; 11 positions match TRBD1. The CDR3 loop spans 14 amino acids. The germline gives CDR1 MNHNS, CDR2 SASEGT. The V segment lost 8 bases and the J segment 3 bases; nucleotides outside the gene matches: 3. CDR3 sequence reads: CASAGQGVYNEQFF. The DNA for the CDR3 is TGTGCCAGCGCGGGACAGGGGGTCTACAATGAGCAGTTCTTC.

This clonotype was counted ten times or more. This rearrangement joins TRBV7-2 to TRBJ1-4; D is undetermined. V gave up 3 bases and J gave up 8 bases, with 13 bases separating them. Germline V gene data show CDR1 as SGHTA and CDR2 as FQGNSA. The CDR3 runs 14 residues. CDR3: CASSFRPGGEKLFF. DNA of the CDR3: TGTGCCAGCAGCTTCCGTCCGGGTGGAGAAAAACTGTTTTTT.

The genes are TRBV5-8 and TRBJ1-2; TRBD1 is a possible D gene (5 bases). The CDR3 loop spans 14 amino acids. Germline V gene lookup returns CDR1 SGHTS and CDR2 YDEGEE. V shed 5 bases and J shed 6 bases, with 17 bases lying between them. CDR3 amino acids: CASRRIGRVNGYTF. The CDR3 region has the DNA TGTGCCAGCAGGAGAATCGGCAGGGTTAATGGCTACACCTTC.

The V call is TRBV19, the J call TRBJ2-7; 8 bases are a match to TRBD2. The V segment lost 5 bases and the J segment 1 base; nucleotides outside the gene matches: 7. CDR1 is LNHDA and CDR2 is SQIVND in the germline V gene (reference sequence). The CDR3 is 15 amino acids. CDR3 sequence reads: CASSLRGERSYEQYF. The CDR3 nucleotides read TGTGCCAGTAGTCTGCGGGGGGAAAGGTCCTACGAGCAGTACTTC.

The table lists this clonotype with a few counts. This chain links TRBV7-3 with TRBJ2-2; D is ambiguous. V lost 5 bases and J 6 bases, leaving 13 bases between the germline ends. This CDR3 spans 14 amino acids. Germline values: CDR1 SGHTA, CDR2 FQGTGA. CDR3 loop: CASSPVPRAGELFF. CDR3 bases: TGTGCCAGCAGCCCCGTCCCCCGGGCCGGGGAGCTGTTTTTT.

This clonotype was seen repeatedly, ten times or more. This sequence joins TRBV30 and TRBJ2-1; D ambiguous. Germline values: CDR1 GTSNPN, CDR2 SVGIG (reference sequence). Trimming removed 3 bases at V and 9 bases at J, with 12 bases between. This CDR3 contains 12 residues. The CDR3 protein is CAWSGPYPEQFF. CDR3 bases: TGTGCCTGGAGCGGACCCTACCCTGAGCAGTTCTTC.

This clonotype turned up a few times. The chain couples TRBV29-1 to TRBJ2-1; 7 bases map to TRBD1. The V gene's germline CDR1 is SQVTM and CDR2 ANQGSEA. The CDR3 contains 16 residues. The junction had 21 bases not matched to a gene; V was cut back by 7 bases and J by 9 bases. The CDR3 is CSGFGSNRQGFGEQFF. CDR3 nucleotides: TGCAGCGGATTCGGCTCAAACAGACAGGGCTTCGGTGAGCAGTTCTTC.

This clonotype was counted only a few times. The chain joins TRBV18 to TRBJ1-5, with a possible D match to TRBD1 (5 bases). The germline V gene has CDR1 KGHSH and CDR2 LQKENI. The CDR3 covers 18 residues. Trimming took 3 bases from V and 2 from J, leaving 20 bases between them. CDR3 coding DNA: TGTGCCAGCTCACCTACTTACCGGGGGGGGATTGGCAATCAGCCCCAGCATTTT. Protein sequence: CASSPTYRGGIGNQPQHF.

This clonotype was observed many times. This chain uses TRBV12-3 or TRBV12-4 with TRBJ2-5, with D possibly TRBD2 on 6 matching bases. CDR3 length: 15 amino acids. V dropped 7 bases and J dropped 2 bases, with 17 bases sitting between them. The CDR3 bases are TGTGCCAGCACCCAATCAGGGCGGGAACAAGAGACCCAGTACTTC. Its translation is CASTQSGREQETQYF.

The sample holds one count of this clonotype. A much more abundant neighbour one base away suggests this may be a read error. The chain links TRBV4-2 to TRBJ1-1; 7 nucleotides line up with TRBD1. The CDR3 consists of 16 residues. CDR1 is LGHNA and CDR2 is YNFKEQ in the germline V gene. The CDR3 loop is CASSQALQGPNTGAFF. For the CDR3, the DNA is TGTGCCAGCAGCCAAGCCCTACAGGGGCCGAACACTGGAGCTTTCTTT.

The gene calls are TRBV5-1 and TRBJ2-7; 8 nucleotides match TRBD1. The J segment lost 4 bases and the V segment lost 0 bases, leaving 3 bases of the junction unmatched. The CDR3 is made up of 14 amino acids. Germline-derived CDR1 and CDR2 are SGHRS and YFSETQ. In nucleotides, the CDR3 is TGCGCCAGCAGCTTGGACAGGGGGGATTACGAGCAGTACTTC. Its protein product is CASSLDRGDYEQYF.

The V and J genes are TRBV5-1 and TRBJ2-1; D possibly uses TRBD1 or TRBD2 (5 bases each). The CDR3 loop spans 17 amino acids. Germline V lookup: CDR1 SGHRS, CDR2 YFSETQ. V was trimmed by 1 base and J by 0 bases, leaving 14 bases between them. CDR3 sequence reads: CASSLNPPGSSYNEQFF. The DNA of the CDR3 is TGCGCCAGCAGCTTGAATCCCCCAGGGAGCTCCTACAATGAGCAGTTCTTC.

This chain joins TRBV2 and TRBJ2-7, with 11 bases matching TRBD1. The CDR3 runs 14 residues. With 1 base clipped from V and 9 bases from J, the junction kept 5 bases outside the gene matches. CDR1 is SNHLY, CDR2 FYNNEI, per germline. CDR3 bases: TGTGCCAGCAGTGAAGGGACAGGGGGCACTTGGCAGTACTTC. It encodes CASSEGTGGTWQYF.

This clonotype was seen ten or more times. The chain links TRBV7-9 to TRBJ1-4; no definite D call. The germline gives CDR1 SEHNR, CDR2 FQNEAQ (reference sequence). Trimming stripped 4 bases from V and 6 bases from J, with 9 bases between. The CDR3 spans 13 residues. The CDR3 is CASSSRTDEKLFF. The DNA for the CDR3 is TGTGCCAGCAGCTCTAGGACGGATGAAAAACTGTTTTTT.

The table lists this clonotype with many counts. This rearrangement joins TRBV7-9 to TRBJ2-3; either TRBD1 or TRBD2 may supply D (5 bases each). Between the trimmed V and J ends, which lost 0 bases and 2 bases, there was a span of 15 bases. The CDR3 extends over 17 amino acids. Germline CDR1 is SEHNR and CDR2 is FQNEAQ (reference sequence). In nucleotides, the CDR3 is TGTGCCAGCAGCTTAGCCCGGGACGTTTGGTTCACAGATACGCAGTATTTT. Translated, it gives CASSLARDVWFTDTQYF.

This clonotype occurred many times. CDR3: CASRGTGWAETQYF. The DNA for the CDR3 is TGTGCCAGCAGAGGGACAGGGTGGGCAGAGACCCAGTACTTC. V and J are TRBV2 and TRBJ2-5, with 9 positions matching TRBD1. Germline V gives CDR1 SNHLY, CDR2 FYNNEI. CDR3 length: 14 amino acids. V trimming: 6 bases; J trimming: 4 bases; junction bases outside the gene matches: 6.

This clonotype has a handful of counts. V and J are TRBV12-3 or TRBV12-4 and TRBJ2-2; D remains ambiguous. CDR3 length: 13 residues. V was clipped by 3 bases and J by 5 bases, with 7 bases between them. The CDR3 region has the DNA TGTGCCAGCAGTTTTTTAGGGACCGGGGAGCTGTTTTTT. The encoded protein is CASSFLGTGELFF.